This entry is about one TCR beta chain. Its recognized antigen is unknown. Base qualities are not provided; no much larger clone lies one nucleotide away. Trimming costs V 3 bases and J 3 bases, and their ends lie 7 bases apart. The CDR3 numbers 13 residues from cysteine through phenylalanine. The sequence is cut down to CDR3 DNA, 39 bases in frame from base 1. Taken from the germline V gene (reference sequence), the CDR1 and CDR2 loops are PRHDT and FYEKMQ. The data were taken from a study of T cell responses to AZD1222 COVID-19 vaccine (TCRdb year 2021). General notes on the study: A total of 233 trial participants underwent TCR sequencing, of whom 207 received two doses of AZD1222 and about 26 received two doses of the MenACWY control vaccine. Trial participants were enrolled by age into subgroups of 18-55, 56-69 and 70-plus years, and approximately 150, 30 and 60 TCR-sequenced participants, respectively, were included in these subgroups. Study-level results and caveats: Epitopes outside the regions mutated in the B.1.351 and B.1.1.7 variants were reportedly recognized by nearly half of the unique spike-specific TCRs. After two AZD1222 doses, both the breadth and the depth of spike-specific TCRs were significantly higher than at day 0 and than in MenACWY recipients. In the small 56-69-year group, the increase in depth fell short of significance, most likely because of low power. Participants were mostly white British, with more females than males. The authors suggested clonal diversity may have been underestimated. Conclusions about previously exposed vaccinees were limited because only a handful of AZD1222 recipients were SARS-CoV-2 seropositive at baseline. CD4 TCRs associated with the vaccine covered the entire spike protein, and the dominant responses were in regions 160-218 and 743-854. Because no samples from the day 14 peak response were available, repertoires could be characterized only after the peak T cell response.

The CDR3 regions of human TCRbeta chains were analyzed by immunosequencing. The authors processed their data as follows. TCRs in the repertoires were matched against a reference library of SARS-CoV-2-specific TCRs that had been generated with the MIRA antigen-specificity platform. Breadth was defined as the fraction of unique TCRs that were SARS-CoV-2-associated, and depth was defined as the fraction of total T cells that were SARS-CoV-2-associated. Each spike-specific TCR was assigned to its reactive spike region and to a CD4 or CD8 class using the MIRA data. Log10-transformed breadth and depth values were compared by one-way ANOVA with Sidak's multiple comparisons tests. Imported from immuneACCESS, the table was reduced by TCRdb to in-frame sequences with V and J called. These copies leave out some clones; in studies compared against another copy, an unresolved V gene accounts for under half, and the cause of the remainder is not known. V, J and clone size were drawn from that table, and D and trimming were deduced from the DNA. This sample comprises roughly 150,000 clones, about 93% of them detected only once. The ten largest account for approximately 6.8% of the sample.

The sample's time point label, decoded: about 28 days (+/-7) after the second vaccine dose. AZD1222 recipients with second doses at about 4 weeks or about 12 weeks were pooled, because spike-specific TCR depth and breadth did not differ between schedules. Samples from vaccinated people were obtained from the UK trials COV001 and COV002, which included a single-blind randomized controlled phase 2/3 trial of AZD1222 (ChAdOx1 nCoV-19) in healthy adults. Trial participant PBMC samples were collected at day 0 and day 28 after the second dose for TCRbeta chain sequencing. The receptor's source is an adult who received the AZD1222 COVID-19 vaccine. The starting material was peripheral blood, obtained 28 days after the second AZD1222 dose. The V gene is TRBV13 and the J gene is TRBJ2-3, with no reliable assignment of the D segment. Here the CDR3 is given as CASSFARTDTQYF. The DNA is TGTGCCAGCAGCTTCGCCAGGACAGATACGCAGTATTTT.